The 4 T cell receptor beta chains presented below share a single source sample, sequenced in a study of blood T cell repertoires in COVID-19. Sequenced by immunoSEQ multiplex PCR; TCRdb stores in-frame clones only, minus some. The table records fewer than 650,000 clones, roughly nine tenths of them present only once. The sample consisted of peripheral blood. The receptors were gathered from a woman in her fifties or sixties with COVID-19, enrolled during active disease.

Concerning this clone itself: The same CDR3 arises from other DNA sequences in this sample as well. J is TRBJ1-1 and V is TRBV12-3 or TRBV12-4; the D is unclear. There are 13 residues in the CDR3. Between the trimmed V and J ends, which lost 3 bases and 0 bases, there was a span of 5 bases. For the CDR3, the DNA is TGTGCCAGCAGTTTGAGGTTGAACACTGAAGCTTTCTTT. This sequence encodes CASSLRLNTEAFF.

The V gene is TRBV3-1 (or the pseudogene TRBV3-2), the J gene TRBJ1-6; D unclear. Per germline, CDR1 LGHDT and CDR2 YNNKEL (reference sequence). Trimming took 7 bases from V and 1 from J, leaving 17 bases between them. This CDR3 has 17 amino acids. CDR3 in DNA: TGTGCCAGCACCCGTGGGAGCCTCGGGTCCTATAATTCACCCCTCCACTTT. It codes for CASTRGSLGSYNSPLHF.

J is TRBJ1-2 and V is TRBV24-1; possible D gene TRBD1, 6 bases. Germline V gives CDR1 KGHDR, CDR2 SFDVKD. With 5 bases removed from V and 4 bases from J, the gap between germline ends came to 13 bases. This CDR3 is built from 14 residues. CDR3 amino acids: CATSGADSLYGYTF. The CDR3 DNA sequence: TGTGCCACCAGTGGGGCGGACAGTCTCTATGGCTACACCTTC.

The CDR3 DNA follows: TGTGCCAGCAGCTTAATTACAGCCTTCTCCTACGAGCAGTACTTC. This gives the protein CASSLITAFSYEQYF. The V and J genes are TRBV7-9 and TRBJ2-7, with D hard to call. The V gene's germline CDR1 is SEHNR and CDR2 FQNEAQ (reference sequence). The CDR3 loop spans 15 amino acids. Trimming stripped 2 bases from V and 0 bases from J, with 11 bases between.